The rows below give T cell receptor beta chains drawn from one sample of a study of CD8+CD57+ T cells in acquired aplastic anemia. MiXCR was run by TCRdb on the reads, yielding one entry per CDR3 protein. The table has some 240,000 distinct CDR3 sequences, 34% seen once. The source material was sorted CD4+, CD8+, or CD8+CD57+ T cells (not recorded which) from PBMCs. The receptors were sampled from a human donor in good health, serving as a control. Both conserved end residues are trimmed from each CDR3.

V: TRBV6-5; J: TRBJ2-4; CDR3: ASSYTAGTDIQY
V: TRBV20-1; J: TRBJ2-1; CDR3: SARDGLGLAGGLSNEQF
V: TRBV25-1; J: TRBJ1-1; CDR3: ASGGVGMNTEAF
V: TRBV24-1; J: TRBJ2-1; CDR3: ATSDRQGASSYNEQF
V: TRBV12-3/TRBV12-4; J: TRBJ2-2; CDR3: ASRRKGPAGGGGELF
V: TRBV28; J: TRBJ2-7; CDR3: ASKSGLFPSEQY
V: TRBV20-1; J: TRBJ2-1; CDR3: SLVGQGLHEQF
V: TRBV25-1; J: TRBJ2-5; CDR3: ASSSGLAGGETQY
V: TRBV20-1; J: TRBJ1-6; CDR3: SARDLPTGDNSPLH
V: TRBV7-2; J: TRBJ2-5; CDR3: ASSFAETQY
V: TRBV2; J: TRBJ2-4; CDR3: ASGSGGADKNIQY
V: TRBV20-1; J: TRBJ1-4; CDR3: SARDPGSTNEKLF
V: TRBV12-5; J: TRBJ1-1; CDR3: ASGLGAGDTEAF
V: TRBV20-1; J: TRBJ1-1; CDR3: SAKGGNTEAF
V: TRBV10-2; J: TRBJ2-7; CDR3: ASSESNRGSYEQY
V: TRBV7-9; J: TRBJ2-7; CDR3: ASSLESGGRSSYEQY
V: TRBV2; J: TRBJ1-6; CDR3: ASSVWAGNNSPLH
V: TRBV20-1; J: TRBJ2-1; CDR3: SASNAIAPEQF
V: TRBV7-2; J: TRBJ1-2; CDR3: ASRIQGDGYT
V: TRBV4-1; J: TRBJ1-1; CDR3: ASSQAPRPRAEAF
V: TRBV10-3; J: TRBJ2-7; CDR3: ATGQGQYEQY
V: TRBV19; J: TRBJ1-4; CDR3: ASSRAGLATNEKLF
V: TRBV11-1; J: TRBJ2-3; CDR3: ASSLDTSGADTQY
V: TRBV10-3; J: TRBJ1-1; CDR3: AIRSSGGDGAF
V: TRBV6-1; J: TRBJ1-2; CDR3: ASSEKRAGGFVYGYT
V: TRBV7-8; J: TRBJ1-5; CDR3: ASSLARQGSNQPQH
V: TRBV7-9; J: TRBJ1-1; CDR3: ASSDIKGAF
V: TRBV14; J: TRBJ2-5; CDR3: ASSQAFGRKMYQETQY
V: TRBV25-1; J: TRBJ2-7; CDR3: ASSGGRWGSRQY
V: TRBV24-1; J: TRBJ2-5; CDR3: ATSDRTGFVQY
V: TRBV29-1; J: TRBJ2-3; CDR3: SVGGDTQY
V: TRBV6-5; J: TRBJ1-6; CDR3: AGSPPRQLQNSPLH
V: TRBV2; J: TRBJ2-5; CDR3: ASSETREGWETQY
V: TRBV7-9; J: TRBJ2-7; CDR3: ASSPGQSYEQY
V: TRBV18; J: TRBJ1-2; CDR3: ASSPGQGILGYT
V: TRBV5-8; J: TRBJ1-5; CDR3: ASSFKGYSNQPQH
V: TRBV10-1; J: TRBJ2-7; CDR3: ASSESGPGGDEQY
V: TRBV30; J: TRBJ1-5; CDR3: AWQDSYSNQPQH
V: TRBV4-1; J: TRBJ1-2; CDR3: ASSQIVRGLYGYT
V: TRBV20-1; J: TRBJ2-3; CDR3: SASRTGTDTQY
V: TRBV6-1; J: TRBJ1-2; CDR3: ASTKRATGGYGYT
V: TRBV5-1; J: TRBJ2-7; CDR3: AGSVTGGTEQY
V: TRBV4-1; J: TRBJ2-7; CDR3: ASSLGLSSYEQY
V: TRBV29-1; J: TRBJ2-1; CDR3: SVEDRFQREVWEQF
V: TRBV7-9; J: TRBJ2-2; CDR3: ASSLVSGELF
V: TRBV11-1; J: TRBJ2-1; CDR3: ASSKLVTLSYNEQF
V: TRBV6-1; J: TRBJ1-2; CDR3: ASSETAFNPTGYT
V: TRBV12-3/TRBV12-4; J: TRBJ1-1; CDR3: ASTKGTGGGTEAF
V: TRBV3-1; J: TRBJ1-1; CDR3: ASSPPGDTEAF
V: TRBV20-1; J: TRBJ1-1; CDR3: SARDRRVGLNTEAF
V: TRBV7-8; J: TRBJ2-7; CDR3: ASSNPLTYEQY
V: TRBV3-1; J: TRBJ1-1; CDR3: ASSHRRTATEAF
V: TRBV11-1; J: TRBJ1-2; CDR3: ASSLAGQGAVGYT
V: TRBV5-1; J: TRBJ2-5; CDR3: ASRGTVNQETQY
V: TRBV9; J: TRBJ2-1; CDR3: ASSEGLYDIGEQF
V: TRBV5-1; J: TRBJ2-5; CDR3: ASSLRETQY
V: TRBV19; J: TRBJ1-2; CDR3: ASSRQNYGYT
V: TRBV3-1; J: TRBJ2-7; CDR3: ASSRTGTGTFG
V: TRBV29-1; J: TRBJ2-7; CDR3: SVRTLSYEQY